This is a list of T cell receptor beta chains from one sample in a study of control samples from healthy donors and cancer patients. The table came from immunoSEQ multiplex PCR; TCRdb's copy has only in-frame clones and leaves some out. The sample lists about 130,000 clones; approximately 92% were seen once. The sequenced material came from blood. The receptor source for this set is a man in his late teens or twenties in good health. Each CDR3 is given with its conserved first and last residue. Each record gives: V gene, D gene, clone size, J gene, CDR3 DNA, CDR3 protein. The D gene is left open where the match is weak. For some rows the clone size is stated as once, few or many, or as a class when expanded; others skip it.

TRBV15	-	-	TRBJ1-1	TGTGCCACCAGCGGAGTGGGGGTGACTGAAGCTTTCTTT	CATSGVGVTEAFF
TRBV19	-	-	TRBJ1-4	TGTGCCAGTAGTCCCGTTTCCGGGGAAGAGGAAAAACTGTTTTTT	CASSPVSGEEEKLFF
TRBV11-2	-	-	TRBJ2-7	TGTGCCAGCAGACATTATCGTCTTCGGGGGGCGGTGGTCCACGAGCAGTACTTC	CASRHYRLRGAVVHEQYF
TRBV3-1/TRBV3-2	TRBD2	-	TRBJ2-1	TGTGCCAGCAGCCTTTGGACTAGGTCGGGCAATGAGCAGTTCTTC	CASSLWTRSGNEQFF
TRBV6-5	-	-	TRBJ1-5	TGTGCCAGCAGTTACCGGACGGGGGATAGCAATCAGCCCCAGCATTTT	CASSYRTGDSNQPQHF
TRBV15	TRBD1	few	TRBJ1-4	TGTGCCACCAGCCTACAGGGGGCTCCGAATGAAAAACTGTTTTTT	CATSLQGAPNEKLFF
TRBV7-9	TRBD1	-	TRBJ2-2	TGTGCCAGCAGCCACTACCGGGACAGCAACACCGGGGAGCTGTTTTTT	CASSHYRDSNTGELFF
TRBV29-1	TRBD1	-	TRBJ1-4	TGCAGCGTCCAACCGGGACAGGGGGCGACTAATGAAAAACTGTTTTTT	CSVQPGQGATNEKLFF
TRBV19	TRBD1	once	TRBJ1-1	TGTGCCAGTAGTTTAAGATCGGGACAGGAGAACACTGAAGCTTTCTTT	CASSLRSGQENTEAFF
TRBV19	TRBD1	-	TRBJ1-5	TGTGCCAGTAGCCCCACAGGGGAAAATCAGCCCCAGCATTTT	CASSPTGENQPQHF
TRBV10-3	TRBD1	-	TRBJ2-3	TGTGCCATGACCGACAGGGGGCAAGATACGCAGTATTTT	CAMTDRGQDTQYF
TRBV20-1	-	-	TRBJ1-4	TGCAGTGCTAGTCAAACAACTAATGAAAAACTGTTTTTT	CSASQTTNEKLFF
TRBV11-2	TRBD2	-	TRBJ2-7	TGTGCCAGCAGCCGGGGGGTTGACTCCTACGAGCAGTACTTC	CASSRGVDSYEQYF
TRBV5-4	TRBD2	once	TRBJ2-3	TGTGCCAGCAGCTTGGTTGGGACTAGCGGGGGGATCGGGGATACGCAGTATTTT	CASSLVGTSGGIGDTQYF
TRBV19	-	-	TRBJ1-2	TGTGCCAGTAACCTGACACCGCAAGCTAGCTATGGCTACACCTTC	CASNLTPQASYGYTF
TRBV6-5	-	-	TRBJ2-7	TGTGCCAGCAGTTCCGCCTACGAGCAGTACTTC	CASSSAYEQYF
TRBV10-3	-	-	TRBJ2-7	TGTGCCATCGCCGGGTCCCACGAGCAGTACTTC	CAIAGSHEQYF
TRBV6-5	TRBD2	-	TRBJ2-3	TGTGCCACCAGGGGACTGGAGCGGGGGGCAGATACGCAGTATTTT	CATRGLERGADTQYF
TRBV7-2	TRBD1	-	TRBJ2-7	TGTGCCAGCAGCCCGGACAGGGTAAGCTCCTACGAGCAGTACTTC	CASSPDRVSSYEQYF
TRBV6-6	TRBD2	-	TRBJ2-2	TGTGCCAGCAGTTGGACGAAGCGGGGGGGCTCCCGGGAGCTGTTTTTT	CASSWTKRGGSRELFF
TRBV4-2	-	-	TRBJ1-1	TGTGCCAGCAGCCCACCCAGGGCAGGGAACACTGAAGCTTTCTTT	CASSPPRAGNTEAFF
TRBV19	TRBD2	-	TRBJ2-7	TGTGCCAGTAGTATAGATGGTAGCGGGGGACTCTACGAGCAGTACTTC	CASSIDGSGGLYEQYF
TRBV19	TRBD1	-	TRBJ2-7	TGTGCCAGTAGTATTATGGCAGGGGGCTCCTACGAGCAGTACTTC	CASSIMAGGSYEQYF
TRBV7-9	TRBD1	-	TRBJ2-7	TGTGCCAGCAGCTTAGCAGGGACAGCCTACGAGCAGTACTTC	CASSLAGTAYEQYF
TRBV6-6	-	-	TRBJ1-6	TGTGCCAGCAGTTACACAGGGTGGAATTCACCCCTCCACTTT	CASSYTGWNSPLHF
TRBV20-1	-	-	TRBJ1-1	TGCAGTGCTAGTCGTGCTAGGGGCCTGAGGGGGACTGAAGCTTTCTTT	CSASRARGLRGTEAFF
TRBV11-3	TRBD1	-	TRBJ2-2	TGTGCCAGCAGCCCAAGGACAGGGGCGAACACCGGGGAGCTGTTTTTT	CASSPRTGANTGELFF
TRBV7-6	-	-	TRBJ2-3	TGTGCCAGCAGCTTACGGGGTGGCAGAACCCACACAGATACGCAGTATTTT	CASSLRGGRTHTDTQYF
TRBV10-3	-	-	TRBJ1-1	TGTGCCATCAGTGATAGGGGAGGGGCCTTGAACACTGAAGCTTTCTTT	CAISDRGGALNTEAFF
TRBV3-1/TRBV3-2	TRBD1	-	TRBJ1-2	TGTGCCAGCAGCCGAGGACAGGGCACTGGCTACACCTTC	CASSRGQGTGYTF
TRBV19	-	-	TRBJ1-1	TGTGCCAGTAGAACTGACAGACAAGGCACTGAAGCTTTCTTT	CASRTDRQGTEAFF
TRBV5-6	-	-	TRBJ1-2	TGTGCCAGCAGCTTGCCGTTCTTCGACTATGGCTACACCTTC	CASSLPFFDYGYTF
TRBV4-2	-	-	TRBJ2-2	TGTGCCAGCAGCCAAGAGGGCAGGCTCCGGGAGCTGTTTTTT	CASSQEGRLRELFF
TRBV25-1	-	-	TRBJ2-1	TGTGCCAGCAGCATGAGTGTAGGCAATGAGCAGTTCTTC	CASSMSVGNEQFF